This T cell receptor (beta chain) was documented in a study of blood T cells in healthy people across ages. Study-level points and caveats: Long-lived donors had more naive CD4+ cells and higher diversity than aged donors. PBMCs that were unsorted prevented a conclusive naive versus antigen-experienced comparison.

For the second PCR, which ran for about 6 to 11 cycles, a sample-barcoded 5' primer and a J-beta primer mix were used. Template switching added a 12-random-nucleotide identifier to every cDNA molecule. In TCRdb, the 5' RACE reads were re-called with MiXCR into one record per CDR3 protein. The data show approximately 400,000 distinct CDR3 sequences, with approximately 47% seen just once and under 65% held by the top ten. All donors came from Russia, were Caucasian and healthy, and spanned ages roughly 6 to 100. Comment on this clonotype: Its antigen is not identified.

Germline CDR1 and CDR2: SGHVS and FNYEAQ. The CDR3 runs 16 residues. Trimming at V came to 5 bases and at J to 2 bases, leaving 7 bases not matched to a gene. This chain links TRBV7-6 with TRBJ2-1, with TRBD1 matching 9 bases. The sample consisted of blood. The sequence derives from a man in his sixties in good health. For the CDR3, the DNA is TGTGCCAGCAGCAATACCGGGACAGGGACCTACAATGAGCAGTTCTTC. It codes for CASSNTGTGTYNEQFF.